This TCR beta chain is drawn from a study of shared clonotypes between healthy human individuals. CDR1 and CDR2 from the germline V gene are SGHRS and YFSETQ. V dropped 0 bases and J dropped 0; count of bases not matched to a gene: 7. CDR3 length: 17 amino acids. TCRdb's copy holds only in-frame clones and misses some; the assay was immunoSEQ multiplex PCR. The table records about 2.1 million clones, just under 95% of them present only once. Selected positively for CCR7 and CD45RO-negative, naive CD8 cells excluded terminally differentiated effector memory CD45RA+ cells. Each of the donors was a healthy adult who was HIV-negative and had not had a recent acute infection or vaccination.

The sequence was collected from a man aged 18-30 years in good health. Some clones in this sample may be carry-over from other donors' samples. Sample: naive CD8+ T cells from PBMCs. The chain has TRBV5-1 and TRBJ1-1, with TRBD1 matching over 8 bases. The CDR3 protein is CASSLGTGILMNTEAFF. Written as DNA, the CDR3 is TGCGCCAGCAGCTTGGGGACAGGGATACTGATGAACACTGAAGCTTTCTTT.